This TCR beta chain was obtained from a study of long-term antiretroviral therapy in people with HIV. A v3.0 immunoSEQ assay was performed at survey level. The assay was immunoSEQ multiplex PCR, and TCRdb's table has in-frame clones only and misses some. Of about 22,000 clones in the sample, about nine tenths are singletons; the top ten hold under 7.5%. Every donor contributed at least one pre-ART and at least two post-ART PBMC samples. HIV-positive participants all received treatment in the United States. V was shortened by 2 bases and J by 2 bases, with 9 bases between the two germline ends. The CDR3 length is 15 residues. Per the germline V gene, CDR1 is MNHEY and CDR2 is SVGAGI.

This specimen consisted of unsorted PBMCs, obtained 1.8 years before starting antiretroviral therapy. This TCR was sampled from a woman aged 25 to 39 with HIV. The chain joins TRBV6-5 to TRBJ2-2, with D possibly called TRBD1 or TRBD2 (5 bases each). The CDR3 nucleotides are TGTGCCAGCAGTTACCAGGGACCAAACACCGGGGAGCTGTTTTTT. Translated, it gives CASSYQGPNTGELFF.